Listed below are T cell receptor beta chains from one sample, sequenced in a study of blood T cell repertoires in COVID-19. Assay used: immunoSEQ multiplex PCR; TCRdb lists only in-frame clones, some missing. The sample has over 85,000 clones; about 85% are singletons. Sequencing input: peripheral blood. The origin of the receptors is a human donor in a cohort sampled during active COVID-19. Both conserved end residues are part of each CDR3. A D gene is named only where the DNA matches it firmly. Size values are once, few and many counts, or a class for expanded clones, and some rows have none.

TRBV7-8,TRBD1,TRBJ2-7,-,TGTGCCAGCAGCCCATCTTCGGGACAGGGCATCTACGAGCAGTACTTC,CASSPSSGQGIYEQYF
TRBV10-1,-,TRBJ1-5,-,TGCGCCAGCAGTGATGGCTCCCCCCAGCATTTT,CASSDGSPQHF
TRBV5-1,-,TRBJ2-1,-,TGCGCCAGCAGCTTGGGAACACAGGGCTGGGTTGTACGCGCGACGTACAATGAGCAGTTCTTC,CASSLGTQGWVVRATYNEQFF
TRBV4-2,TRBD2,TRBJ2-1,-,TGTGCCAGCAGCCAAGGGGCGGGAGTTGCGGATGAGCAGTTCTTC,CASSQGAGVADEQFF
TRBV5-6,-,TRBJ2-7,once,TGTGCCAGCAGCTTGTTCCTCTACGAGCAGTACTTC,CASSLFLYEQYF
TRBV19,-,TRBJ1-4,few,TGTGCCAGTAGCAACGGTCTTAATGAAAAACTGTTTTTT,CASSNGLNEKLFF
TRBV20-1,-,TRBJ2-4,-,TGCAGTGCTAGTTACACAGGGAACGAAAACATTCAGTACTTC,CSASYTGNENIQYF
TRBV7-9,-,TRBJ2-2,-,TGTGCCAGCAGCCCAAGCAACACCGGGGAGCTGTTTTTT,CASSPSNTGELFF
TRBV28,TRBD1,TRBJ2-7,once,TGTGCCAGCAGGGTTTGGACCGGGACAGGCTACGAGCAGTACTTC,CASRVWTGTGYEQYF
TRBV19,TRBD2,TRBJ2-2,-,TGTGCCAGTAGTATAGGCCCCCGTGGACTAGCGTCCGGGGAGCTGTTTTTT,CASSIGPRGLASGELFF
TRBV25-1,TRBD1,TRBJ1-1,-,TGTGCCAGCAGTATGCAGGGGGCGACTGAAGCTTTCTTT,CASSMQGATEAFF
TRBV12-5,-,TRBJ2-1,-,TGTGCTAGTGGTTCCCAGACAGGCAATGAGCAGTTCTTC,CASGSQTGNEQFF
TRBV6-2/TRBV6-3,TRBD2,TRBJ2-1,-,TGTGCCAGCAGCCATGAACCGGGACTAGCGGGAGGAACCCTTAGGGACAATGAGCAGTTCTTC,CASSHEPGLAGGTLRDNEQFF
TRBV10-2,TRBD1,TRBJ1-6,-,TGCGCCAGCATTCGGACAGGGGGAGCTAATTCACCCCTCCACTTT,CASIRTGGANSPLHF
TRBV13,TRBD1,TRBJ1-3,-,TGTGCCAGCAGCGGAAATCAGGGGGAAGTGGCCACTTCTGGAAACACCATATATTTT,CASSGNQGEVATSGNTIYF
TRBV11-2,TRBD2,TRBJ2-1,-,TGTGCCAGCGCCGACGGACGCTTGCGGGGGGGCCCGAATGAGCAGTTCTTC,CASADGRLRGGPNEQFF
TRBV7-7,TRBD2,TRBJ2-5,-,TGTGCTAGCAGCTTCCACTCCGCGGGGGGCCAAGAGACCCAGTACTTC,CASSFHSAGGQETQYF
TRBV7-8,-,TRBJ2-5,-,TGTGCCAGCAGCCCAGTTGCAGAGACCCAGTACTTC,CASSPVAETQYF
TRBV15,-,TRBJ2-7,-,TGTGCCACCAGCGTCGGCGGGGAAGCTTACGAGCAGTACTTC,CATSVGGEAYEQYF
TRBV7-8,-,TRBJ2-1,-,TGTGCCAGCAGCCCATCGGGCGGGGTTTCCTACAATGAGCAGTTCTTC,CASSPSGGVSYNEQFF
TRBV5-4,-,TRBJ2-7,-,TGTGCCAGCAGCTTTGGCGGCGGCTCCTACGAGCAGTACTTC,CASSFGGGSYEQYF
TRBV2,TRBD2,TRBJ2-7,-,TGTGCCAGCAGTGAAGGTGGCCCGACTAGCGGCTACGAGCAGTACTTC,CASSEGGPTSGYEQYF
TRBV5-4,-,TRBJ2-1,-,TGTGCCAGCAGCGTGGCGGTGGTTATCTCCTACAATGAGCAGTTCTTC,CASSVAVVISYNEQFF
TRBV28,TRBD1,TRBJ1-5,few,TGTGCCAGCAGTTTGCGGACAGGGCGCAGTCAGCCCCAGCATTTT,CASSLRTGRSQPQHF
TRBV30,TRBD2,TRBJ2-3,-,TGTGCCTGGAGGACTAGCGGGACAGATACGCAGTATTTT,CAWRTSGTDTQYF
TRBV7-7,TRBD2,TRBJ2-5,-,TGTGCTAGCAGCGGTGGACTAGCGTTCGCCGGGACCCAGTACTTC,CASSGGLAFAGTQYF
TRBV21-1,-,TRBJ1-2,-,TGTGCCAGCCAGGGCCGAAACCGGGCCGGAGGCTACACCTTC,CASQGRNRAGGYTF
TRBV18,TRBD2,TRBJ2-3,-,TGTGCCAGCTCGCCACTATCTAGCGGGGGGGATACGCAGTATTTT,CASSPLSSGGDTQYF
TRBV6-5,-,TRBJ1-1,-,TGTGCCAGCAGTTACGGGGAGACTGAAGCTTTCTTT,CASSYGETEAFF
TRBV6-2/TRBV6-3,TRBD1,TRBJ2-1,few,TGTGCCAGCAGTGTGATGGCAGGGGGCTATGAGCAGTTCTTC,CASSVMAGGYEQFF
TRBV11-1,TRBD1,TRBJ2-7,-,TGTGCCAGCAGCTTGGCCGGGACAGGGGGCAGCTACGAGCAGTACTTC,CASSLAGTGGSYEQYF
TRBV18,TRBD1,TRBJ1-2,-,TGTGCCAGCTCCCCCGGACAGGGCAACTATGGCTACACCTTC,CASSPGQGNYGYTF
TRBV9,TRBD1,TRBJ2-2,once,TGTGCCAGCAGCGGGGTGGGACAGGGCCTGGGAGGAACCGGGGAGCTGTTTTTT,CASSGVGQGLGGTGELFF
TRBV7-2,TRBD1,TRBJ2-1,-,TGTGCCAGCAGCCAGGGAGGGACAGGGGGCGGAGGGGTGCAGTTCTTC,CASSQGGTGGGGVQFF
TRBV5-1,-,TRBJ2-7,few,TGCGCCAGCAGACAGTCCTACGAGCAGTACTTC,CASRQSYEQYF
TRBV30,TRBD2,TRBJ2-3,few,TGTGCCTGGAGTGTATTTAGTCGCGGGAGTACGACAGATACGCAGTATTTT,CAWSVFSRGSTTDTQYF
TRBV4-1,-,TRBJ1-4,-,TGCGCCAGCAGCCACGGGGGGGAAAAACTGTTTTTT,CASSHGGEKLFF
TRBV6-6,-,TRBJ2-7,-,TGTGCCAGCAGTCCCCCCCTTGCGGTCTACGAGCAGTACTTC,CASSPPLAVYEQYF
TRBV5-1,TRBD1,TRBJ1-5,-,TGCGCCAGCAGCCCGGGACAGGGGGAACCCCAGCATTTT,CASSPGQGEPQHF
TRBV14,-,TRBJ2-2,-,TGTGCCAGCAGCCAAGTCGGGAGATACACCGGGGAGCTGTTTTTT,CASSQVGRYTGELFF